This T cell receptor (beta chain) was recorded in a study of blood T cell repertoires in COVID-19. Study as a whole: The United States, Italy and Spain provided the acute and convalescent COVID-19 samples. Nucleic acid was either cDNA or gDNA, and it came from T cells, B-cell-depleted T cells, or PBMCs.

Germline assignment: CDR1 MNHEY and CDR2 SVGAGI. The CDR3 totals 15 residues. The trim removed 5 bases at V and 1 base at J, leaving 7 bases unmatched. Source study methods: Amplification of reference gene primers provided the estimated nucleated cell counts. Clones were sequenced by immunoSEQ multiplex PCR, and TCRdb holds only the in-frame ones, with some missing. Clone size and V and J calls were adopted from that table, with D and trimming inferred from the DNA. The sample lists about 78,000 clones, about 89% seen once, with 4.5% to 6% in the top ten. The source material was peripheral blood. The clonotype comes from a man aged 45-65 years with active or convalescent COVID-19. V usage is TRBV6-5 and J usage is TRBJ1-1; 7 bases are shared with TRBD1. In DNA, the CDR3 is TGTGCCAGCAGTACCGGGACAGCTGGGAACACTGAAGCTTTCTTT. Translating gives CASSTGTAGNTEAFF.